The rows below give T cell receptor beta chains drawn from one sample of a study of blood T cell repertoires in COVID-19. Clones were read by immunoSEQ multiplex PCR, and TCRdb kept only the in-frame ones, dropping some. The sample shows fewer than 200,000 clones, approximately 86% of them seen only once. Sequencing input: peripheral blood. The receptors were gathered from a man aged 55 to 70 who had recovered from COVID-19. Each CDR3 is given with its conserved first and last residue. A D gene is named only where the DNA matches it firmly. Clone size, where shown, is once, few, many, or a class for clones that have expanded.

>TRBV5-4|-|TRBJ2-1|TRBD1
CASSYLLTGGWNEQFF
TGTGCCAGCAGCTACCTCCTGACAGGGGGGTGGAATGAGCAGTTCTTC
>TRBV6-5|-|TRBJ2-7|-
CASSPWAESYEQYF
TGTGCCAGCAGCCCCTGGGCAGAATCCTACGAGCAGTACTTC
>TRBV5-1|-|TRBJ1-6|TRBD1
CASSLAVDRANSPLHF
TGCGCCAGCAGCTTGGCCGTAGACAGGGCCAATTCACCCCTCCACTTT
>TRBV3-1/TRBV3-2|-|TRBJ1-5|TRBD1
CASSQSQGGQPQHF
TGTGCCAGCAGCCAATCTCAGGGGGGCCAGCCCCAGCATTTT
>TRBV29-1|-|TRBJ1-3|-
CSVGGVGGNTIYF
TGCAGCGTTGGGGGGGTAGGTGGAAACACCATATATTTT
>TRBV7-6|-|TRBJ2-1|-
CASSRGQSNEQFF
TGTGCCAGCAGCCGAGGACAGTCCAATGAGCAGTTCTTC
>TRBV7-2|-|TRBJ1-5|TRBD1
CASSPQDREYQPQHF
TGTGCCAGCAGCCCCCAGGACAGGGAGTATCAGCCCCAGCATTTT
>TRBV9|once|TRBJ1-4|-
CASSGGGFEKLFF
TGTGCCAGCAGCGGAGGGGGTTTTGAAAAACTGTTTTTT
>TRBV29-1|-|TRBJ1-1|TRBD1
CSATTGGGTEAFF
TGCAGCGCCACGACAGGGGGCGGCACTGAAGCTTTCTTT
>TRBV27|few|TRBJ2-5|-
CASSFRGGVVQETQYF
TGTGCCAGCAGTTTTCGGGGCGGGGTTGTCCAAGAGACCCAGTACTTC
>TRBV12-3/TRBV12-4|-|TRBJ1-4|-
CASSSTKAEKLFF
TGTGCCAGCAGTTCGACAAAAGCTGAAAAACTGTTTTTT
>TRBV6-5|once|TRBJ1-2|TRBD1
CASWQGQGEGNGYTF
TGTGCCAGCTGGCAAGGACAGGGAGAAGGGAATGGCTACACCTTC
>TRBV5-4|-|TRBJ1-2|-
CASSPLGGNYGYTF
TGTGCCAGCAGCCCTTTGGGGGGGAACTATGGCTACACCTTC
>TRBV25-1|-|TRBJ1-5|-
CASSECLGGSNQPQHF
TGTGCCAGCAGTGAATGTCTTGGAGGGAGCAATCAGCCCCAGCATTTT
>TRBV5-5|-|TRBJ1-2|TRBD1
CASSLLGTGGYYTF
TGTGCCAGCAGCTTGCTCGGGACAGGAGGTTACTACACCTTC
>TRBV5-5|-|TRBJ2-3|TRBD1
CASSFPGQGNTDTQYF
TGTGCCAGCAGCTTTCCGGGACAGGGCAATACAGATACGCAGTATTTT
>TRBV27|-|TRBJ1-6|-
CASTPGGLNSPLHF
TGTGCCAGCACCCCGGGGGGGTTGAATTCACCCCTCCACTTT
>TRBV4-1|-|TRBJ2-5|TRBD2
CASSPSPSGGAGKTQYF
TGCGCCAGCAGCCCGTCACCTAGCGGGGGGGCGGGAAAGACCCAGTACTTC
>TRBV7-3|-|TRBJ2-5|-
CASSPVGQGHGETQYF
TGTGCCAGCAGCCCCGTGGGGCAGGGACACGGGGAGACCCAGTACTTC
>TRBV5-5|-|TRBJ1-1|TRBD1
CASSLGTGHRRAFF
TGTGCCAGCAGCTTGGGGACAGGCCATAGGCGAGCTTTCTTT
>TRBV5-5|-|TRBJ2-7|TRBD2
CASSFRTSGGYEQYF
TGTGCCAGCAGCTTCCGGACTAGCGGGGGCTACGAGCAGTACTTC
>TRBV29-1|-|TRBJ1-1|-
CSTVRGNREGTEAFF
TGCAGCACCGTCCGCGGGAACAGGGAGGGCACTGAAGCTTTCTTT
>TRBV29-1|-|TRBJ1-1|-
CSVAAANTEAFF
TGCAGCGTTGCGGCGGCGAACACTGAAGCTTTCTTT
>TRBV7-2|once|TRBJ1-5|-
CASSPPGISNQPQHF
TGTGCCAGCAGCCCTCCGGGGATCAGCAATCAGCCCCAGCATTTT
>TRBV9|-|TRBJ2-1|TRBD1
CASSFGQGVPNEQFF
TGTGCCAGCAGCTTCGGACAGGGGGTTCCGAATGAGCAGTTCTTC
>TRBV5-8|-|TRBJ1-5|TRBD1
CASSLGDRPNQPQHF
TGTGCCAGCAGCTTGGGGGACAGGCCGAATCAGCCCCAGCATTTT
>TRBV6-1|-|TRBJ1-6|-
CASSEGQAVKGNSPLHF
TGTGCCAGCAGTGAAGGACAGGCGGTAAAAGGGAATTCACCCCTCCACTTT
>TRBV5-1|once|TRBJ2-5|TRBD1
CASSLRRAHRGPQETQYF
TGCGCCAGCAGCTTGAGAAGGGCACACAGGGGACCACAAGAGACCCAGTACTTC
>TRBV3-1/TRBV3-2|-|TRBJ2-7|-
CASSPTLEPYEQYF
TGTGCCAGCAGCCCCACCCTTGAGCCCTACGAGCAGTACTTC